This T cell receptor beta chain was recovered during a study of blood T cell repertoires in COVID-19. In the study overall: Acute and convalescent COVID-19 samples came from the United States, Italy and Spain. T cells, B-cell-depleted T cells, or PBMCs provided the cDNA or gDNA that served as material.

TCRdb's copy holds only in-frame clones and misses some; the assay was immunoSEQ multiplex PCR. The data contain roughly 130,000 clones, roughly 84% of them singletons. This TCR was recovered from a woman younger than 45 who had recovered from COVID-19. Input material: peripheral blood.

The CDR3 protein is CASSLSNEQFF. For the CDR3, the DNA is TGTGCCAGCAGTCTAAGCAATGAGCAGTTCTTC. This chain uses TRBV13 with TRBJ2-1; no clear D gene. The germline CDR1 and CDR2 sequences are PRHDT and FYEKMQ (reference sequence). This CDR3 has 11 amino acids. V was pared by 6 bases and J by 6 bases, with 6 bases between.